A single sample gave rise to the 10 T cell receptor beta chains below, sequenced in a study of blood T cell repertoires in COVID-19 (TCRdb year 2020). The library was prepared using the immunoSEQ multiplex PCR assay. Not all clones reach the TCRdb copy of this immuneACCESS table, which keeps in-frame sequences only. Checked studies attribute under half of the gap to unresolved V genes and leave the rest unexplained. Recorded for this sample are 200,000 to 300,000 clones; approximately 88% of them occurred a single time. 1% to 1.5% of the sample comes from the top ten. The sample consisted of PBMCs or T cells enriched from blood (not recorded which). The receptors stem from a woman in her thirties or forties with acute COVID-19.

The chain couples TRBV10-3 to TRBJ2-1, with 9 bases matching TRBD2. J gave up 5 bases and V 8 bases, and 7 bases lay outside the gene matches. Germline CDR1 is ENHRY and CDR2 is SYGVKD. This CDR3 region has 14 residues. CDR3 amino acids: CAISREGPNNEQFF. The CDR3 nucleotides are TGTGCCATCTCGCGGGAGGGCCCCAACAATGAGCAGTTCTTC.

The chain joins TRBV28 to TRBJ2-1; TRBD2 is a possible D gene (6 bases). V was cut by 5 bases and J by 3 bases, with 17 bases left in between. The CDR3 is made up of 16 amino acids. Per the germline V gene, CDR1 is MDHEN and CDR2 is SYDVKM. CDR3 protein: CASSTVGDSGYNEQFF. Here the CDR3 DNA reads TGTGCCAGCAGTACAGTAGGGGATAGCGGCTACAATGAGCAGTTCTTC.

J is TRBJ2-2 and V is TRBV5-1, with a tentative D call TRBD1 (5 bases). The CDR3 extends over 14 amino acids. CDR1 and CDR2 from the germline V gene are SGHRS and YFSETQ. V dropped 0 bases and J dropped 3 bases, with 6 bases sitting between them. This CDR3 is CASSLDRYTGELFF. CDR3 sequence (DNA): TGCGCCAGCAGCTTGGACAGGTACACCGGGGAGCTGTTTTTT.

CDR3 protein: CASSQYTSGRRNEQFF. The CDR3, as DNA: TGTGCCAGCAGCCAGTACACTAGCGGGAGGAGGAATGAGCAGTTCTTC. The V call is TRBV14, the J call TRBJ2-1; 12 bases match TRBD2. Germline V gene sequence: CDR1 SGHDN, CDR2 FVKESK. V gave up 3 bases and J gave up 7 bases; unmatched junction bases: 7. This CDR3 has 16 amino acids.

This rearrangement joins TRBV7-2 to TRBJ2-1; 9 nucleotides line up with TRBD2. The CDR3 is 16 amino acids. The junction had 5 bases not matched to a gene; V was cut back by 1 base and J by 4 bases. Germline loops: CDR1 SGHTA, CDR2 FQGNSA. The CDR3 region has the DNA TGTGCCAGCAGCTTAGGACTAGCGGTGATTTACAATGAGCAGTTCTTC. Protein sequence: CASSLGLAVIYNEQFF.

The chain couples TRBV7-3 to TRBJ1-2; D gene ambiguous. With 6 bases removed from V and 8 bases from J, the gap between germline ends came to 13 bases. In germline, CDR1 is SGHTA, CDR2 FQGTGA. The CDR3 has 12 residues. CDR3 sequence (DNA): TGTGCCAGCAGTTCCAACGGAGTCGGCTACACCTTC. It is translated as CASSSNGVGYTF.

The CDR3 reads CASSHAGGLVGNTIYF. CDR3 sequence (DNA): TGTGCCAGCAGTCACGCAGGGGGGCTAGTTGGAAACACCATATATTTT. V and J are TRBV7-9 and TRBJ1-3; TRBD1 agrees at 7 bases. There are 16 residues in the CDR3. Germline V gives CDR1 SEHNR, CDR2 FQNEAQ (reference sequence). Losses at the gene ends were 6 bases for V and 3 bases for J; bases not matched to a gene: 11.

The V call is TRBV30, the J call TRBJ2-7; TRBD2 aligns across 10 bases. The junction had 12 bases not matched to a gene; V was cut back by 4 bases and J by 6 bases. CDR1 and CDR2 from the germline V gene are GTSNPN and SVGIG (reference sequence). The CDR3 is made up of 15 amino acids. This CDR3 is CAWTGASGSRGEQYV. The CDR3 coding sequence is TGTGCCTGGACCGGGGCTAGCGGGAGTAGGGGCGAGCAGTACGTC.

The rearrangement uses TRBV3-1 (or the pseudogene TRBV3-2) and TRBJ2-2, with D uncertain. The CDR3 contains 12 residues. Germline values: CDR1 LGHDT, CDR2 YNNKEL (reference sequence). The V and J ends lost 1 base and 7 bases respectively, with 4 bases between them. This CDR3 is CASSQAVGELFF. In nucleotides, the CDR3 is TGTGCCAGCAGCCAAGCGGTCGGGGAGCTGTTTTTT.

In DNA, the CDR3 is TGCGCCAGCAGCCAAGGGGGACATACGGAGACCCAGTACTTC. This gives the protein CASSQGGHTETQYF. This chain uses TRBV4-1 with TRBJ2-5; D might be TRBD1 (6 bases). V lost 1 base to trimming and J lost 5 bases, with 11 bases between them. The CDR3 is made up of 14 amino acids. From germline, CDR1 is MGHRA and CDR2 YSYEKL.